This T cell receptor (beta chain) emerged from a study of blood T cell repertoires in COVID-19. V lost 4 bases, J lost 0 bases, and 11 bases lay in between. This CDR3 contains 15 residues. Germline V gene data show CDR1 as SGHRS and CDR2 as YFSETQ. TCRdb's table, derived via immunoSEQ multiplex PCR, lists solely in-frame clones and lacks some. This repertoire shows around 260,000 clones, 86% found once; its top ten account for about 9.2%. The source is a man aged 40-50 years who had recovered from COVID-19. The sequenced sample was peripheral blood. The rearrangement joins TRBV5-1 to TRBJ2-1, with D tentatively TRBD2 (6 bases). In DNA, the CDR3 is TGCGCCAGCAGCCCGCCGGGGGACTCCTACAATGAGCAGTTCTTC. Its protein product is CASSPPGDSYNEQFF.